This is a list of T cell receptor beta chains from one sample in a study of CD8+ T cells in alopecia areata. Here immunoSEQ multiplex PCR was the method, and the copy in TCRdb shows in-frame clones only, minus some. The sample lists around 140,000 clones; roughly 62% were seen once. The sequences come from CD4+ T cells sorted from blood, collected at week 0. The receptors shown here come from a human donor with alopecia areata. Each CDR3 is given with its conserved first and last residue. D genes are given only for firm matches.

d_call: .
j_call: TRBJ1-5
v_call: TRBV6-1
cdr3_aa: CASSDFAGSNQPQHF

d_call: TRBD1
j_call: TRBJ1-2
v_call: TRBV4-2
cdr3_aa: CASSRETGEANYGYTF

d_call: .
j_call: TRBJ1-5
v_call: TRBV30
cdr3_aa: CAWSVTGYQPQHF

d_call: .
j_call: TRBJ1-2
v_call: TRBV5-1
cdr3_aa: CASSLRLVAGRSGYTF

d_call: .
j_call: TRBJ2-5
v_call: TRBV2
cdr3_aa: CASSERGHLVNQYF

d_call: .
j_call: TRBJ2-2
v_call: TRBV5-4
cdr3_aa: CASSSPAGELFF

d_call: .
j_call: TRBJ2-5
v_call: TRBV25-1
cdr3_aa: CASTRAGAETQYF

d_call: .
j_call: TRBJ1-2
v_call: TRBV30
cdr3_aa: CAWVRRLNYGYTF

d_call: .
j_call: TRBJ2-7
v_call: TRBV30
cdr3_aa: CAWNVGGREQYF

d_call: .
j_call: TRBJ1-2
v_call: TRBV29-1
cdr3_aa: CSVEWLIF

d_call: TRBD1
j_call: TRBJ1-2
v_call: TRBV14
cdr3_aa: CASSPGQGPGYTF

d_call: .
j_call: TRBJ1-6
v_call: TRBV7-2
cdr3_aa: CASSLGLGGSPLHF

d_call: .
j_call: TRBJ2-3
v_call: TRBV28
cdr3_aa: CASSSRGTDTQYF

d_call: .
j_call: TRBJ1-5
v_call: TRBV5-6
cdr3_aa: CTSSQRSGQPQHF

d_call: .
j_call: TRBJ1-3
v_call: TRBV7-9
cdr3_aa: CASSLSPSGRIW

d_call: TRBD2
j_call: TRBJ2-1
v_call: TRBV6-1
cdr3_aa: CASRPGGGVRGKQFF